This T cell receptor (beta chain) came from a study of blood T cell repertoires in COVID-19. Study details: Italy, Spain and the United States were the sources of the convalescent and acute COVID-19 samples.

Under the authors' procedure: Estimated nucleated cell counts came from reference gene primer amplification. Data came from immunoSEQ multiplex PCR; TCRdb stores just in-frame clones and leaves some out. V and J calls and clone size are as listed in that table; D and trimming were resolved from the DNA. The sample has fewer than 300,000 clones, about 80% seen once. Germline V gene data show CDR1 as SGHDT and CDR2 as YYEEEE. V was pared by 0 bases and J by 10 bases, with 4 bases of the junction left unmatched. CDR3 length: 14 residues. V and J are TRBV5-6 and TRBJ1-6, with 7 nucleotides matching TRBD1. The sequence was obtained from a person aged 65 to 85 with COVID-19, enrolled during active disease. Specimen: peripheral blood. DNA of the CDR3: TGTGCCAGCAGCTTGGATAGGGGGCCCTCACCCCTCCACTTT. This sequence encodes CASSLDRGPSPLHF.